A single sample is the source of the 22 T cell receptor beta chains below, sequenced in a study of shared clonotypes between healthy human individuals. The naive CD8 fraction comprised CD45RO-negative cells positively selected for CCR7 and excluded terminally differentiated effector memory CD45RA+ cells. Repertoires were generated with immunoSEQ multiplex PCR, while TCRdb's copy carries only in-frame clones and drops some. The table lists hundreds of thousands of clones, approximately 96% of them singletons, with around 0.11% in the top ten. The sequenced sample consisted of naive CD8+ T cells sorted from blood. The receptors derive from a woman aged 25-40 years in good health.

The CDR3 loop reads CASLQGGEKLFF. DNA of the CDR3: TGCGCCAGCTTACAGGGGGGCGAAAAACTGTTTTTT. V usage is TRBV4-1 and J usage is TRBJ1-4, with 8 bases that match TRBD1. Germline CDR1 and CDR2: MGHRA and YSYEKL. The V gene end was trimmed by 8 bases and the J gene end by 8 bases; junction bases not matched to a gene: 4. The length of the CDR3 is 12 residues.

This chain links TRBV2 with TRBJ2-1; D is uncertain. The V and J ends lost 4 bases and 3 bases respectively, with 13 bases between them. Germline CDR1 SNHLY, CDR2 FYNNEI. The CDR3 sequence is 15 residues long. This CDR3 reads CASSAPKPNYNEQFF. The CDR3 DNA follows: TGTGCCAGCAGTGCCCCGAAACCTAACTACAATGAGCAGTTCTTC.

This chain connects TRBV6-5 to TRBJ1-1; D is perhaps TRBD1 (5 bases). Per germline, CDR1 MNHEY and CDR2 SVGAGI. The CDR3 contains 14 residues. The germline V and J ends were trimmed by 0 bases and 7 bases, with 12 bases remaining between them. CDR3 protein: CASSYSSQGREAFF. In nucleotides, the CDR3 is TGTGCCAGCAGTTACTCGAGCCAGGGCCGTGAAGCTTTCTTT.

The V call is TRBV11-2, the J call TRBJ1-1; D is perhaps TRBD1 (5 bases). Germline V gene data show CDR1 as SGHAT and CDR2 as FQNNGV. The CDR3 is 14 residues long. Trimming took 2 bases from V and 3 from J, leaving 10 bases between them. The CDR3: CASSLRQRDTEAFF. In DNA, the CDR3 is TGTGCCAGCAGCTTACGACAGAGGGACACTGAAGCTTTCTTT.

The chain links TRBV4-1 to TRBJ1-3, with 7 bases matching TRBD1. Germline CDR1 is MGHRA and CDR2 is YSYEKL. The CDR3 sequence is 14 residues long. Trimming took 5 bases from V and 2 from J; bases not matched to a gene: 3. The CDR3 loop is CASSTGTAGNTIYF. The CDR3 nucleotides are TGCGCCAGCAGCACGGGGACAGCTGGAAACACCATATATTTT.

The chain uses TRBV13 and TRBJ2-4, with 10 bases matching TRBD2. Looked up from germline, CDR1 is PRHDT and CDR2 is FYEKMQ (reference sequence). Trimming removed 5 bases from V and 0 bases from J; junction bases left unmatched: 16. The CDR3 runs to 20 residues. The CDR3 reads CASSPETSGLGELAKNIQYF. CDR3 bases: TGTGCCAGCAGCCCAGAGACTAGCGGGCTGGGGGAACTAGCCAAAAACATTCAGTACTTC.

CDR3: CASSYDGLSYEQYF. DNA of the CDR3: TGTGCCAGCAGTTACGACGGGCTCTCCTACGAGCAGTACTTC. This rearrangement joins TRBV28 to TRBJ2-7; no firm D call. The V gene's germline CDR1 is MDHEN and CDR2 SYDVKM. This CDR3 has 14 residues. V was cut by 4 bases and J by 0 bases, with 10 bases left in between.

Concerning this clone itself: This CDR3 is also generated by other DNA sequences in the sample. The J gene is TRBJ1-5, the V gene TRBV27; unclear D gene. This CDR3 has 14 amino acids. CDR1 is MNHEY, CDR2 SMNVEV, per germline (reference sequence). V was shortened by 0 bases and J by 5 bases, with 8 bases between the two germline ends. The CDR3 sequence: CASSLSGSHQPQHF. The CDR3 DNA sequence: TGTGCCAGCAGTTTATCTGGCAGTCATCAGCCCCAGCATTTT.

The rearrangement uses TRBV7-2 and TRBJ2-3; D call uncertain. With 0 bases removed from V and 0 bases from J, the gap between germline ends came to 10 bases. CDR3 length: 16 residues. Germline CDR1 and CDR2: SGHTA and FQGNSA. The CDR3 sequence is CASSLAWLPSTDTQYF. CDR3 DNA: TGTGCCAGCAGCTTAGCTTGGCTCCCCAGCACAGATACGCAGTATTTT.

This clone appeared once. This chain joins TRBV7-6 and TRBJ2-3; no clear D gene. Germline V lookup: CDR1 SGHVS, CDR2 FNYEAQ. The V end lost 1 base, the J end lost 6 bases, and 20 bases lay between the germline ends. This CDR3 region has 17 residues. The CDR3 bases are TGTGCCAGCAGCTTAGATATTGGCCTCCCCTACCCTGATACGCAGTATTTT. Translated, it gives CASSLDIGLPYPDTQYF.

J is TRBJ2-7 and V is TRBV7-2; the match to TRBD2 covers 9 bases. With V trimmed by 1 base and J by 0 bases, 1 base remained unmatched. Germline assignment: CDR1 SGHTA and CDR2 FQGNSA. The CDR3 length is 15 residues. Written as DNA, the CDR3 is TGTGCCAGCAGCTTAGTTAGCGGGAGCTCCTACGAGCAGTACTTC. It yields the protein CASSLVSGSSYEQYF.

The chain recombines TRBV5-6 with TRBJ2-4; 10 nucleotides line up with TRBD2. Germline V gene sequence: CDR1 SGHDT, CDR2 YYEEEE. The J segment lost 8 bases and the V segment lost 0 bases, leaving 5 bases of the junction unmatched. This CDR3 spans 15 amino acids. The CDR3 here is CASSLVASGSYIQYF. In DNA form, the CDR3 reads TGTGCCAGCAGCTTGGTTGCTAGCGGGAGTTACATTCAGTACTTC.

CDR3 loop: CASRGTSGGHYYNEQFF. The CDR3, as DNA: TGTGCCAGCAGGGGGACTAGCGGGGGGCATTACTACAATGAGCAGTTCTTC. The chain couples TRBV28 to TRBJ2-1; 15 nucleotides align to TRBD2. Germline V gives CDR1 MDHEN, CDR2 SYDVKM. V shed 6 bases, J shed 3 bases, and the junction held 6 bases outside the gene matches. This CDR3 contains 17 residues.

The gene calls are TRBV15 and TRBJ2-1; 9 bases are a match to TRBD2. This CDR3 has 17 amino acids. V was clipped by 3 bases and J by 2 bases; unmatched bases: 8. In germline, CDR1 is LNHNV, CDR2 YYDKDF (reference sequence). CDR3 nucleotides: TGTGCCACCAGCAGGGGCGCTAGCGGGAATCCCTACAATGAGCAGTTCTTC. Protein product: CATSRGASGNPYNEQFF.

The V gene is TRBV30, the J gene TRBJ1-4; 10 bases agree with TRBD1. Germline CDR1 and CDR2: GTSNPN and SVGIG (reference sequence). The CDR3 has 14 residues. V shed 3 bases and J 8 bases; nucleotides not matched to a gene: 6. CDR3 sequence: CAWSPGTGAEKLFF. As DNA, the CDR3 is TGTGCCTGGAGCCCCGGGACAGGGGCGGAAAAACTGTTTTTT.

J is TRBJ2-7 and V is TRBV11-1, with 7 bases that match TRBD2. Trimming at V came to 2 bases and at J to 0 bases, leaving 4 bases not matched to a gene. Germline values: CDR1 SGHAT, CDR2 FQDESV (reference sequence). This CDR3 contains 15 residues. The CDR3 nucleotides read TGTGCCAGCAGCTTACTTAGCGGGCCCTCCTACGAGCAGTACTTC. Amino acid sequence: CASSLLSGPSYEQYF.

This chain joins TRBV28 and TRBJ2-7; D may be TRBD1 or TRBD2 (5 bases each). The germline gives CDR1 MDHEN, CDR2 SYDVKM. V lost 6 bases to trimming and J lost 0 bases, with 15 bases between them. The CDR3 runs 15 residues. This CDR3 reads CASSLTGRLSYEQYF. The CDR3 DNA reads TGTGCCAGCAGCCTAACGGGACGGCTCTCCTACGAGCAGTACTTC.

CDR3 bases: TGCGCCAGCAGCCAAGAGACGAGTCTAGCAGGGACAGATACGCAGTATTTT. Its protein is CASSQETSLAGTDTQYF. The chain combines TRBV4-1 with TRBJ2-3; D is tentatively TRBD1 or TRBD2 (5 bases each). Germline-derived CDR1 and CDR2 are MGHRA and YSYEKL. The germline V and J ends were trimmed by 0 bases and 3 bases, with 16 bases remaining between them. The CDR3 is made up of 17 amino acids.

The J gene is TRBJ2-2, the V gene TRBV5-1; D gene ambiguous. The germline V gene encodes CDR1 SGHRS and CDR2 YFSETQ. CDR3 length: 11 residues. Trimming removed 3 bases from V and 8 bases from J, with 5 bases in between. Here the CDR3 DNA reads TGCGCCAGCAGCTCCGGGGGGGAGCTGTTTTTT. Protein product: CASSSGGELFF.

The chain uses TRBV27 and TRBJ2-3; the match to TRBD2 covers 8 bases. The CDR3 has 16 residues. Germline trimming cut 6 bases from V and 0 bases from J; bases unmatched to any gene: 8. Germline V lookup: CDR1 MNHEY, CDR2 SMNVEV (reference sequence). The DNA of the CDR3 is TGTGCCAGCAGCCCTGCAGCGGGAGAAAGCACAGATACGCAGTATTTT. This encodes CASSPAAGESTDTQYF.

In its sample, this clone was seen once. CDR3 DNA sequence: TGTGCCAGCAGCCCGTTGTCGAGCGGGGACTACAATGAGCAGTTCTTC. Translation gives CASSPLSSGDYNEQFF. This chain joins TRBV13 and TRBJ2-1; 7 bases line up with TRBD2. Germline trimming cut 5 bases from V and 3 bases from J; bases unmatched to any gene: 10. CDR3 length: 16 residues. Germline assignment: CDR1 PRHDT and CDR2 FYEKMQ (reference sequence).

In DNA, the CDR3 is TGTGCCTGGAGTGCGGGACAGCACCACTATGGCTACACCTTC. Translation: CAWSAGQHHYGYTF. This chain joins TRBV30 and TRBJ1-2; the match to TRBD1 covers 7 bases. CDR1 is GTSNPN, CDR2 SVGIG, per germline (reference sequence). The CDR3 is made up of 14 amino acids. V lost 1 base to trimming and J lost 3 bases; unmatched junction nucleotides: 5.